These 21 T cell receptor beta chains originate from one sample sequenced in a study of T cell repertoires in cytomegalovirus infection (dated by TCRdb to between 2018 and 2021). Data came from an Illumina HiSeq 1500. TCRdb passed the public sequencing reads through fastp at Q25 and MiXCR, retaining productive beta sequences. Duplicate CDR3 protein sequences are folded into a single record with the most common DNA and genes. In all, the sample holds around 740,000 distinct CDR3 sequences, and roughly 35% of those were seen once. The ten largest clones represent about 2.8% of the sample. Material: PBMCs. Receptor source: a human donor in good health (CMV status not recorded). Some clones in this sample may be carry-over from other donors' samples.

CDR3 protein: CASSESIRGTDTQYF. Here the CDR3 DNA reads TGTGCCAGCAGTGAATCAATCCGAGGCACAGATACGCAGTATTTT. This sequence joins TRBV25-1 and TRBJ2-3; no definite D call. The V gene's germline CDR1 is MGHDK and CDR2 SYGVNS. V lost 1 base and J lost 1, with 9 bases in between. The CDR3 sequence is 15 residues long. Full variable domain (remainder filled in from reference TRBV25-1 and TRBJ2-3): EADIYQTPRYLVIGTGKKITLECSQTMGHDKMYWYQQDPGMELHLIHYSYGVNSTEKGDLSSESTVSRIRTEHFPLTLESARPSHTSQYLCASSESIRGTDTQYFGPGTRLTVL.

This sequence joins TRBV27 and TRBJ2-6; possibly TRBD1 for D (5 bases). The CDR3 is made up of 22 amino acids. The germline V gene encodes CDR1 MNHEY and CDR2 SMNVEV (reference sequence). Trimming took 0 bases from V and 0 from J, leaving 24 bases between them. CDR3 bases: TGTGCCAGCAGTTTATCGAGTGGCGGACGGGTGATAAGGGGCTCTGGGGCCAACGTCCTGACTTTC. This encodes CASSLSSGGRVIRGSGANVLTF.

Only a few counts were recorded for this clonotype. The CDR3 region has the DNA TGTGCCAGCGAGCAGACTAACTATGGCTACACCTTC. The encoded protein is CASEQTNYGYTF. J is TRBJ1-2 and V is TRBV7-4; no definite D call. The CDR3 is made up of 12 amino acids. Deletions cut 8 bases from V and 0 bases from J, with 7 bases between. CDR1 is SGHVT, CDR2 SQSDAQ, per germline.

Points on this clonotype: At one boundary the junction diverges from the germline segment, which might be a read error. The V call is TRBV5-1, the J call TRBJ2-1; a possible D gene is TRBD1 (6 bases). CDR1 and CDR2 (germline): SGHRS, YFSETQ. The length of the CDR3 is 14 residues. CDR3 coding DNA: TGTGCCAGCAGCTTGGGCAGGGGTTACAATGAGCAGTTCTTC. This gives the protein CASSLGRGYNEQFF.

J is TRBJ1-1 and V is TRBV19; 8 bases line up with TRBD1. The CDR3 contains 15 residues. After removal of 5 bases from V and 4 bases from J, the junction contained 9 bases not matched to a gene. Germline V lookup: CDR1 LNHDA, CDR2 SQIVND (reference sequence). This CDR3 reads CASSPYGQGPTEAFF. CDR3 sequence (DNA): TGTGCCAGTAGTCCATATGGACAGGGCCCCACTGAAGCTTTCTTT.

This clonotype came up a few times. The chain couples TRBV7-8 to TRBJ1-5, with D unclear. The ends were cut back, 2 bases at V and 6 bases at J, with 8 bases in the middle. Germline V gene data show CDR1 as SGHVS and CDR2 as FQNEAQ. The CDR3 loop spans 13 amino acids. CDR3 in amino acids: CASSLKVGQPQHF. As DNA, the CDR3 is TGTGCCAGCAGCTTAAAGGTGGGTCAGCCCCAGCATTTT. Together with reference TRBV7-8 and TRBJ1-5, the CDR3 gives the full variable domain: GAGVSQSPRYKVAKRGQDVALRCDPISGHVSLFWYQQALGQGPEFLTYFQNEAQLDKSGLPSDRFFAERPEGSVSTLKIQRTQQEDSAVYLCASSLKVGQPQHFGDGTRLSIL.

This clonotype was counted many times. The chain joins TRBV28 to TRBJ2-7; 9 nucleotides align to TRBD2. V lost 5 bases, J lost 9 bases, and 17 bases stayed unmatched. The CDR3 length is 16 residues. CDR1 and CDR2 (germline): MDHEN, SYDVKM. CDR3 bases: TGTGCCAGCAGTCCGACTAGCGGCCGTTTTTATGCCGGGCAGTACTTC. Translating it yields CASSPTSGRFYAGQYF.

This rearrangement joins TRBV27 to TRBJ1-1, with D possibly being TRBD1 (6 bases). Trimming took 1 base from V and 9 from J, leaving 12 bases between them. In germline, CDR1 is MNHEY, CDR2 SMNVEV (reference sequence). CDR3 size: 13 residues. The CDR3 nucleotides read TGTGCCAGCAGTTTATTACAGGGTGGAAAAGCTTTCTTT. Protein: CASSLLQGGKAFF.

The chain joins TRBV2 to TRBJ2-3; 9 bases fit TRBD2. CDR1 SNHLY and CDR2 FYNNEI come from the germline V gene. This CDR3 region has 18 residues. Trimming at V came to 4 bases and at J to 4 bases, leaving 15 bases not matched to a gene. The CDR3 region is CASSARLVAGVTADTQYF. In nucleotides, the CDR3 is TGTGCCAGCAGTGCCCGGCTAGTAGCGGGGGTTACCGCAGATACGCAGTATTTT.

The chain combines TRBV20-1 with TRBJ2-1; D is possibly TRBD1 (6 bases). The CDR3 runs 13 residues. Per the germline V gene, CDR1 is DFQATT and CDR2 is SNEGSKA (reference sequence). Trimming removed 3 bases at V and 9 bases at J, with 15 bases between. The CDR3 bases are TGCAGTGCTAGGAGGGGGATCGGTTCTGAGCAGTTCTTC. It codes for CSARRGIGSEQFF.

V is TRBV6-2 or TRBV6-3 and J is TRBJ2-7; TRBD2 matches at 8 bases. The CDR3 extends over 14 amino acids. CDR1 is MNHEY, CDR2 SVGEGT, per germline. The ends lost 6 bases at V and 7 bases at J; junction bases unmatched: 11. CDR3 sequence: CASRGLAGSEEQYF. The CDR3 nucleotides are TGTGCCAGCAGGGGATTAGCGGGATCGGAAGAGCAGTACTTC.

The V call is TRBV4-3, the J call TRBJ1-3; D call uncertain. Trimming pared 3 bases from V and 5 bases from J, leaving 23 bases between. Germline lookup yields CDR1 LGHNA and CDR2 YSLEER. The CDR3 spans 18 residues. The DNA of the CDR3 is TGCGCCAGCAGCCATCTCCTTAGCCCGGGAACAACGCGAAACACCATATATTTT. It specifies CASSHLLSPGTTRNTIYF.

This clonotype has ten or more counts. This sequence joins TRBV11-2 and TRBJ2-1; no firm D call. Trimming took off 0 bases at V and 3 bases at J, with 18 bases between the two ends. This CDR3 has 18 residues. The germline V gene encodes CDR1 SGHAT and CDR2 FQNNGV. The CDR3 reads CASSLDGRTLVVYNEQFF. In DNA form, the CDR3 reads TGTGCCAGCAGCTTAGACGGAAGGACCCTAGTGGTCTACAATGAGCAGTTCTTC.

This clonotype has only a few counts. The rearrangement links TRBV7-2 to TRBJ1-2; no firm D call. The CDR3 extends over 12 amino acids. Trimming left V 3 bases short and J 9 bases short, with 11 bases between. CDR1 and CDR2 (germline): SGHTA, FQGNSA. CDR3 in amino acids: CASSFDVSRYTF. The CDR3, as DNA: TGTGCCAGCAGCTTCGACGTTTCTCGCTACACCTTC.

As concerns this clonotype: A much larger clone lies a single base off, so this may be a read error. The J gene is TRBJ2-5, the V gene TRBV7-2, with TRBD1 as a possible D gene (6 bases). Germline V gene data show CDR1 as SGHTA and CDR2 as FQGNSA. V lost 6 bases and J lost 5, with 16 bases in between. This CDR3 region has 14 residues. The CDR3 DNA reads TGTGCCAGCAGTTCGTCCGGGACATGTGAGACCCAGTACTTC. It codes for CASSSSGTCETQYF.

The DNA of the CDR3 is TGTGCCAGCACCCTGCGGGGGAGCTCCTACAATGAGCAGTTCTTC. Amino acid sequence: CASTLRGSSYNEQFF. The chain joins TRBV2 to TRBJ2-1; TRBD2 agrees at 7 bases. The CDR3 is made up of 15 amino acids. Unmatched junction bases numbered 6, after V lost 7 bases and J lost 0 bases. The germline gives CDR1 SNHLY, CDR2 FYNNEI.

This clonotype was detected only a few times. The V call is TRBV7-9, the J call TRBJ2-1, with 9 bases fitting TRBD1. Unmatched junction bases numbered 5, after V lost 1 base and J lost 4 bases. Germline V gene sequence: CDR1 SEHNR, CDR2 FQNEAQ (reference sequence). The CDR3 consists of 16 residues. The CDR3 DNA is TGTGCCAGCAGCTTAGGGCGGGACAGGGTGTACAATGAGCAGTTCTTC. Protein product: CASSLGRDRVYNEQFF. Supplemented by reference TRBV7-9 and TRBJ2-1, the full variable domain reads DTGVSQNPRHKITKRGQNVTFRCDPISEHNRLYWYRQTLGQGPEFLTYFQNEAQLEKSRLLSDRFSAERPKGSFSTLEIQRTEQGDSAMYLCASSLGRDRVYNEQFFGPGTRLTVL.

The sample holds one count of this clonotype. This CDR3 reads CASKEEGPISYEQYF. The DNA of the CDR3 is TGTGCCAGCAAAGAAGAGGGGCCTATATCCTACGAGCAGTACTTC. This chain joins TRBV28 and TRBJ2-7, with D perhaps TRBD1 or TRBD2 (5 bases each). Trimming stripped 7 bases from V and 1 base from J, with 17 bases between. Germline lookup yields CDR1 MDHEN and CDR2 SYDVKM. The CDR3 extends over 15 amino acids.

Remarks on this clonotype: Likely a read error: the CDR3 ends without its conserved phenylalanine or tryptophan. The chain links TRBV27 to TRBJ2-5; 9 bases align to TRBD1. This CDR3 region has 15 residues. From germline, CDR1 is MNHEY and CDR2 SMNVEV (reference sequence). J was trimmed by 5 bases and V by 3 bases; bases with no gene match: 7. In DNA, the CDR3 is TGTGCCAGCAGTTTTCACAGGGGGCAGCGGGAGACCCAGTACGTA. Residues: CASSFHRGQRETQYV.

This chain joins TRBV9 and TRBJ2-5; 10 positions agree with TRBD1. V gave up 4 bases and J gave up 3 bases; unmatched junction bases: 12. CDR1 is SGDLS and CDR2 is YYNGEE in the germline V gene. This CDR3 is built from 17 residues. CDR3 residues: CASSRTIRDRGEETQYF. CDR3 coding DNA: TGTGCCAGCAGCCGAACCATCCGGGACAGGGGAGAAGAGACCCAGTACTTC.

This clonotype occurred many times. V usage is TRBV9 and J usage is TRBJ2-7; 14 nucleotides agree with TRBD2. Trimming took 3 bases from V and 3 from J; bases not matched to a gene: 2. The CDR3 runs 15 residues. Germline V lookup: CDR1 SGDLS, CDR2 YYNGEE. The chain's CDR3 is CASSAGTSGSYEQYF. CDR3 DNA: TGTGCCAGCAGCGCCGGGACTAGCGGGAGCTACGAGCAGTACTTC.